This entry lists 10 T cell receptor beta chains sequenced from one sample in a study of T cells in women clearing cervical HPV infection. Profiled with immunoSEQ multiplex PCR; TCRdb holds only in-frame clones, not every one. This sample's table has around 31,000 clones. Sample: blood buffy coat. These receptors came from a woman aged 18-70 years with a cervical HPV16 infection that either progressed to CIN3+ or cleared (not recorded which).

On this clone: The missing CDR3 end, 3 residues past where the read stops, is filled in from the germline J gene. The rearrangement uses TRBV2 and TRBJ2-4; D might be TRBD1 (5 bases). The CDR3 length is 12 residues. Germline assignment: CDR1 SNHLY and CDR2 FYNNEI. The DNA read from the CDR3 is TGTGCCAGCAGTGAAAGGGGTATAGGT. This gives the protein CASSERGIG. The CDR3 as a whole reads CASSERGIGQYF. Filled out from reference TRBV2 and TRBJ2-4, the complete variable domain reads EPEVTQTPSHQVTQMGQEVILRCVPISNHLYFYWYRQILGQKVEFLVSFYNNEISEKSEIFDDQFSVERPDGSNFTLKIRSTKLEDSAMYFCASSERGIGQYFGAGTRLSVL.

In the case of this clone: The read gets to within 3 residues of the CDR3 end, and the germline J gene fills in the rest. This chain connects TRBV10-3 to TRBJ2-1, with D maybe TRBD2 (6 bases). The CDR3 has 12 residues. Trimming removed 4 bases from V and 8 bases from J, with 9 bases in between. Germline loops: CDR1 ENHRY, CDR2 SYGVKD. CDR3 in amino acids: CAISGGVHEQFF. The CDR3 DNA, read in part, is TGTGCCATCAGTGGGGGGGTGCATGAG.

With regard to this clone: Coverage ceases 3 residues before the CDR3 finishes, and the germline J gene fills in the end. This rearrangement joins TRBV5-1 to TRBJ1-2; TRBD1 agrees at 7 bases. Germline CDR1 is SGHRS and CDR2 is YFSETQ. This CDR3 has 15 residues. V trimming: 0 bases; J trimming: 6 bases; junction bases outside the gene matches: 8. CDR3 loop: CASSLVAGGADGYTF. CDR3 DNA, as far as it was read: TGCGCCAGCAGCTTGGTAGCAGGGGGAGCGGATGGC. Looking up the rest from reference TRBV5-1 and TRBJ1-2 gives the full variable domain: KAGVTQTPRYLIKTRGQQVTLSCSPISGHRSVSWYQQTPGQGLQFLFEYFSETQRNKGNFPGRFSGRQFSNSRSEMNVSTLELGDSALYLCASSLVAGGADGYTFGSGTRLTVV.

Regarding this clone: The CDR3 extends 3 residues past the end of the read, so its final part is completed from the germline J gene. This rearrangement joins TRBV5-6 to TRBJ2-2, with 10 bases fitting TRBD1. Per the germline V gene, CDR1 is SGHDT and CDR2 is YYEEEE. The CDR3 extends over 14 amino acids. This CDR3 reads CASSLGTGVSPLFF. Incomplete CDR3 DNA: TGTGCCAGCAGCTTAGGGACAGGGGTTTCACCG.

In the case of this clone: The sequenced fragment ends 3 residues before the CDR3 boundary, so the rest is inferred from the germline J gene. J is TRBJ2-1 and V is TRBV5-4; 7 bases line up with TRBD2. The V segment lost 0 bases and the J segment 4 bases; nucleotides outside the gene matches: 4. Germline V gene sequence: CDR1 SGHNT, CDR2 YYREEE (reference sequence). The CDR3 extends over 15 amino acids. CDR3 sequence: CASSLGTSLYNEQFF. The covered CDR3 bases are TGTGCCAGCAGCTTGGGGACTAGTCTTTACAATGAG.

Note on this clone: The missing CDR3 end, 3 residues past where the read stops, is filled in from the germline J gene. The genes are TRBV20-1 and TRBJ1-6, with TRBD1 identical over 7 bases. Germline CDR1 is DFQATT and CDR2 is SNEGSKA (reference sequence). The CDR3 runs 14 residues. After removal of 6 bases from V and 7 bases from J, the junction contained 9 bases not matched to a gene. This chain's CDR3 is CSARPRQGNSPLHF. The covered CDR3 bases are TGCAGTGCCCGGCCGCGACAGGGAAATTCACCC.

Details on this clone: The observed sequence ends 3 residues before the CDR3 terminus, with the missing tail filled in from the germline J gene. The chain has TRBV20-1 and TRBJ1-2; 10 nucleotides line up with TRBD1. The germline V gene has CDR1 DFQATT and CDR2 SNEGSKA (reference sequence). CDR3 length: 14 amino acids. The V and J ends lost 4 bases and 4 bases, in that order; junction bases with no gene match: 6. This chain's CDR3 is CSATTGTGVYGYTF. CDR3 bases read: TGCAGTGCTACTACCGGGACAGGGGTCTATGGC.

Turning to this clone: The read halts 3 residues ahead of the CDR3 end, with the missing end drawn from the germline J gene. The chain carries TRBV11-2 and TRBJ1-2; tentative D call: TRBD1 (6 bases). Germline V lookup: CDR1 SGHAT, CDR2 FQNNGV. The germline V and J ends were trimmed by 4 bases and 5 bases, with 14 bases remaining between them. This CDR3 comprises 14 residues. The CDR3 reads CASSSGAKGYGYTF. The DNA read from the CDR3 is TGTGCCAGCAGCTCAGGGGCGAAGGGGTATGGC.

In the case of this clone: Read sequence stops 3 residues before the CDR3 end, and the germline J gene provides the missing end. The rearrangement joins TRBV6-1 to TRBJ2-5, with D possibly being TRBD2 (5 bases). Germline loops: CDR1 MNHNS, CDR2 SASEGT. The CDR3 sequence is 14 residues long. V lost 1 base and J 5 bases, leaving 11 bases between the germline ends. The sequenced part of the CDR3 DNA is TGTGCCAGCAGTGAAGTAGCGTGGAGCGAGACC. Translating it yields CASSEVAWSET. The full CDR3 protein is CASSEVAWSETQYF.

A note on this clone: The CDR3 extends 3 residues past the end of the read, so its final part is completed from the germline J gene. V is TRBV15 and J is TRBJ2-5; TRBD2 matches 12 bases. Trimming removed 0 bases from V and 1 base from J; junction bases left unmatched: 18. Germline V gives CDR1 LNHNV, CDR2 YYDKDF (reference sequence). This CDR3 region has 22 residues. The CDR3 bases that were read are TGTGCCACCAGCAGAGATTACGGGGACCTGCGACTAGCGGGAGCCCCCCAAGAGACC. Amino acid sequence: CATSRDYGDLRLAGAPQET. The entire CDR3 reads CATSRDYGDLRLAGAPQETQYF.